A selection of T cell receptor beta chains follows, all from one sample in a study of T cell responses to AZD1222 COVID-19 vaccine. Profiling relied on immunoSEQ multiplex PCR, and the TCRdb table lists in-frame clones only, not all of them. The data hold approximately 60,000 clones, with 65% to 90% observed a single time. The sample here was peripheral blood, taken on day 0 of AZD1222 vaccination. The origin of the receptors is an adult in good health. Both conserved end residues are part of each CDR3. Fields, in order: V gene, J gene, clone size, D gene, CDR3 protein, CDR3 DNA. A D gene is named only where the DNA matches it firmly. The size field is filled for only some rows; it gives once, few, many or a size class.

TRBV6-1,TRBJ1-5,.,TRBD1,CASSEAGTGAHQPQHF,TGTGCCAGCAGTGAGGCCGGGACAGGAGCCCATCAGCCCCAGCATTTT
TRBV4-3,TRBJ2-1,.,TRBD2,CASSRGTSGRKGEQFF,TGCGCCAGCAGCCGAGGGACTAGCGGGAGAAAGGGTGAGCAGTTCTTC
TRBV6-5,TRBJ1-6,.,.,CASSYGGGHNSPLHF,TGTGCCAGCAGTTACGGCGGAGGGCATAATTCACCCCTCCACTTT
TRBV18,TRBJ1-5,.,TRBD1,CASSSGDRDVHQPQHF,TGTGCCAGCTCATCAGGGGACAGGGATGTTCATCAGCCCCAGCATTTT
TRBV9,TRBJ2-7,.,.,CASSPLAETYEQYF,TGTGCCAGCAGCCCCCTCGCGGAAACCTACGAGCAGTACTTC
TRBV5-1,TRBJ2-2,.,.,CASSRLLAENTGELFF,TGCGCCAGCAGCCGTTTGTTAGCGGAAAACACCGGGGAGCTGTTTTTT
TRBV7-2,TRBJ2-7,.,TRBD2,CASSFTPGLAIDEQYF,TGTGCCAGCAGCTTTACACCGGGACTAGCTATCGACGAGCAGTACTTC
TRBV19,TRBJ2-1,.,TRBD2,CASRWAGDNEQFF,TGTGCCAGTAGGTGGGCGGGAGACAATGAGCAGTTCTTC
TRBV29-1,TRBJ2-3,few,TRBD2,CSVEAQGLAGVETDTQYF,TGCAGCGTTGAAGCACAGGGACTAGCGGGAGTAGAGACAGATACGCAGTATTTT
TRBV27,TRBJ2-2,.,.,CASSLLAGNTGELFF,TGTGCCAGCAGTTTACTGGCGGGGAACACCGGGGAGCTGTTTTTT
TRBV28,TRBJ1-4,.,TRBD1,CASSYPGQGEKLFF,TGTGCCAGCAGCTATCCGGGACAGGGCGAAAAACTGTTTTTT
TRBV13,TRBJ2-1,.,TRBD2,CASSLGTSGRNWNEQFF,TGTGCCAGCAGCTTAGGGACTAGCGGGAGAAATTGGAATGAGCAGTTCTTC
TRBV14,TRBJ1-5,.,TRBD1,CASSQSQGARTFSNQPQHF,TGTGCCAGCAGCCAATCTCAGGGGGCCCGAACCTTTAGCAATCAGCCCCAGCATTTT
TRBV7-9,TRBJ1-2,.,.,CASSFGGNGYTF,TGTGCCAGCAGCTTCGGGGGGAATGGCTACACCTTC
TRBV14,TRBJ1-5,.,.,CASSQERSRQTSNQPQHF,TGTGCCAGCAGCCAAGAACGATCCAGGCAGACTAGCAATCAGCCCCAGCATTTT
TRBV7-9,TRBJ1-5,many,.,CASSPTGLDQPQHF,TGTGCCAGCAGCCCTACAGGGTTGGATCAGCCCCAGCATTTT
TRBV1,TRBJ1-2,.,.,CTSSQDRINYGYTF,TGCACCAGCAGCCAGGACAGGATTAACTATGGCTACACCTTC
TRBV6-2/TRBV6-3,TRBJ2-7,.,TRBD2,CASSYQLAGSEQYF,TGTGCCAGCAGTTACCAGCTAGCGGGAAGCGAGCAGTACTTC